The TCR beta chain under discussion was sequenced for a study of CD8 T cells in Susac syndrome. General study results and limits: By the study's own acknowledgment, its TCR sequencing and HLA analysis included relatively few individuals.

This clonotype was seen a single time. Antigen: not known. Healthy donors, matched for age and sex, constituted the control group. A quantity of about 0.5 to 1 ug RNA underwent reverse transcription using random hexamers. The authors amplified TCR beta CDR3 across 54 Vbeta and 13 Jbeta using immunoSEQ multiplex PCR. TCRdb independently ran MiXCR on the immunoSEQ multiplex PCR reads; one entry per CDR3 protein. The profile shows more than 65,000 distinct CDR3 sequences, 85% to 95% of them singletons. Sequencing input: CD8+ T cells from PBMCs. The TCR originated in a human donor in good health.

CDR3 DNA: TGCGCCAGCAGCCAAGACGGGGTCAGCGCTGAGCAGTTCTTC. Its protein product is CASSQDGVSAEQFF. V usage is TRBV4-3 and J usage is TRBJ2-1; D may be TRBD2 (5 bases). Germline V gene data show CDR1 as LGHNA and CDR2 as YSLEER. The ends were cut back, 0 bases at V and 9 bases at J, with 12 bases in the middle. The CDR3 loop spans 14 amino acids.